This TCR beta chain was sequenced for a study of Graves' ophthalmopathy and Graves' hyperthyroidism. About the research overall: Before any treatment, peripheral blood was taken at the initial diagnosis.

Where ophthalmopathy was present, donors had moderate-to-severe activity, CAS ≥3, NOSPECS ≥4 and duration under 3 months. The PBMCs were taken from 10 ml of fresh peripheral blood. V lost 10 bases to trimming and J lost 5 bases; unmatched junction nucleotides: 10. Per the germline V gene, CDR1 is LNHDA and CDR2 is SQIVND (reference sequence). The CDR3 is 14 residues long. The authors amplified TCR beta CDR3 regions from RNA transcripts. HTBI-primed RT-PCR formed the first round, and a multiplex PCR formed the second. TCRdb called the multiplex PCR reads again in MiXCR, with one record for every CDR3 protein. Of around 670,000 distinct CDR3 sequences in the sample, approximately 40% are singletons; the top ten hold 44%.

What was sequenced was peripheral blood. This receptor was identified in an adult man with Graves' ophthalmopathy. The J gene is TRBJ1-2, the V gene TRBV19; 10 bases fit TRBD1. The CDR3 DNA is TGTGCCACCTGGAGTGGGACAGGGGCATATGGCTACACCTTC. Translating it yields CATWSGTGAYGYTF.